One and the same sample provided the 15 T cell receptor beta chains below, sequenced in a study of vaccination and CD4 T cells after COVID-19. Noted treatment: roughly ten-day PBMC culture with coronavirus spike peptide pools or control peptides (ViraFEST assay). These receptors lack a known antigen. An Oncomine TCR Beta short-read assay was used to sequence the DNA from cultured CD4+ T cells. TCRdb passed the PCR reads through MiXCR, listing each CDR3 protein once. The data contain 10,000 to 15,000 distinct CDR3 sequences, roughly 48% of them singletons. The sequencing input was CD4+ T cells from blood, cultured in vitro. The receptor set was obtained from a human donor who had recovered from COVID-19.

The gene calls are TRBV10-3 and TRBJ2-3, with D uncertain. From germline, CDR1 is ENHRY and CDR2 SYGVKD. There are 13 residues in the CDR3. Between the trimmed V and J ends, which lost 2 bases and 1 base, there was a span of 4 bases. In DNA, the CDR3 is TGTGCCATCAGTGAGGGGGGCACAGATACGCAGTATTTT. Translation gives CAISEGGTDTQYF.

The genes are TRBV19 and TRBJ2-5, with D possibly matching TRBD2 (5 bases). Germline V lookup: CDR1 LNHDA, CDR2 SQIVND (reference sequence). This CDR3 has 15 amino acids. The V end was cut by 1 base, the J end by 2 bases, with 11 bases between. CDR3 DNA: TGTGCCAGTAGTATAGCCACCACGGGGCAAGAGACCCAGTACTTC. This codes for CASSIATTGQETQYF.

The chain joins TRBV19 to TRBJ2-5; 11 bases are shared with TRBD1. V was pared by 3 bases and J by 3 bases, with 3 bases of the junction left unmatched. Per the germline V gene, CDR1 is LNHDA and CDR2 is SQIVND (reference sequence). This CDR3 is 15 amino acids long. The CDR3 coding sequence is TGTGCCAGTAGTATGGACAGGGGGCGTAAAGAGACCCAGTACTTC. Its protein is CASSMDRGRKETQYF.

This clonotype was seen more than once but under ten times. The CDR3 DNA is TGTGCCAGCAGCTTATCCGATTACAATCAGCCCCAGCATTTT. Its translation: CASSLSDYNQPQHF. This chain uses TRBV7-8 with TRBJ1-5; D is undetermined. V was cut by 2 bases and J by 3 bases, with 8 bases left in between. Germline CDR1 is SGHVS and CDR2 is FQNEAQ. This CDR3 region has 14 residues. Based on the CDR3 plus reference TRBV7-8 and TRBJ1-5, the full variable domain is GAGVSQSPRYKVAKRGQDVALRCDPISGHVSLFWYQQALGQGPEFLTYFQNEAQLDKSGLPSDRFFAERPEGSVSTLKIQRTQQEDSAVYLCASSLSDYNQPQHFGDGTRLSIL.

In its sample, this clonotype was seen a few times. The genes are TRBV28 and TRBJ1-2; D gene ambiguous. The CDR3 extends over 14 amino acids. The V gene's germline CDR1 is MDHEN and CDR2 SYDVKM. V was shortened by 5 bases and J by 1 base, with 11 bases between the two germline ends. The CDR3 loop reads CASSASSSNYGYTF. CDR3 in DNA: TGTGCCAGCAGTGCCTCCTCGAGTAACTATGGCTACACCTTC.

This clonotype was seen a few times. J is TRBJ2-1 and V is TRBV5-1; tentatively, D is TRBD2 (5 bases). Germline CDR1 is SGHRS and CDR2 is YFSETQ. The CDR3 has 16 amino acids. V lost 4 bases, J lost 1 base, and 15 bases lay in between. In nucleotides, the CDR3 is TGCGCCAGCAGCCCGATCCCGGACTCTTCCTACAATGAGCAGTTCTTC. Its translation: CASSPIPDSSYNEQFF.

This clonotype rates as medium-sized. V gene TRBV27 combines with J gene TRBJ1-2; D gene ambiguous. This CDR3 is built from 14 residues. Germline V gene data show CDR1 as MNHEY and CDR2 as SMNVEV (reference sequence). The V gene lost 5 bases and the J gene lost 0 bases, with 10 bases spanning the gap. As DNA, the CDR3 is TGTGCCAGCAGTAGGACGGATGCTAACTATGGCTACACCTTC. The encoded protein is CASSRTDANYGYTF.

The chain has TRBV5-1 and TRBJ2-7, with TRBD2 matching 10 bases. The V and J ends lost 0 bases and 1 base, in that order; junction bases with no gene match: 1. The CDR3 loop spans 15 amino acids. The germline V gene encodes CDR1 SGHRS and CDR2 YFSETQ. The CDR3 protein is CASSLVSGGSYEQYF. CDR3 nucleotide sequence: TGCGCCAGCAGCTTGGTTAGCGGGGGGTCCTACGAGCAGTACTTC.

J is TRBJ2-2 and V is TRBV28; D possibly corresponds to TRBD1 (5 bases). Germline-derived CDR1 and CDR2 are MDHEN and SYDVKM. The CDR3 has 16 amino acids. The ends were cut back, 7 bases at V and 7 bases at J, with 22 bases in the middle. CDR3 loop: CASTKSPDRGVGELFF. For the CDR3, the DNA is TGTGCCAGCACCAAAAGCCCCGACAGAGGAGTCGGGGAGCTGTTTTTT.

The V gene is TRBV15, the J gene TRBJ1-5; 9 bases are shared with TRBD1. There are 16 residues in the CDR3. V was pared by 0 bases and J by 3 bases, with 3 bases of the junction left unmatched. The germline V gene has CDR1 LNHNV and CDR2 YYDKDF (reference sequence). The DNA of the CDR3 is TGTGCCACCAGCAGAGATGGGACAGGGCCCAATCAGCCCCAGCATTTT. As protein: CATSRDGTGPNQPQHF.

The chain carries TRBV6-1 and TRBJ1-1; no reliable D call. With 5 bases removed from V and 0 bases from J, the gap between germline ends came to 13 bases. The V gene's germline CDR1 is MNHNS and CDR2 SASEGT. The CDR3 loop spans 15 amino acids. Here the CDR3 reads CASSPQFSMNTEAFF. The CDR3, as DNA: TGTGCCAGCAGTCCACAGTTCAGCATGAACACTGAAGCTTTCTTT.

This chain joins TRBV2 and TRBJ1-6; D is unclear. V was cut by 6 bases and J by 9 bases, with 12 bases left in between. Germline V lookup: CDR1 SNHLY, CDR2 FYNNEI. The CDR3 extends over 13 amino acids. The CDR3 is CASSDTIVSPLHF. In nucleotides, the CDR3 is TGTGCCAGCAGCGACACAATTGTTTCACCCCTCCACTTT.

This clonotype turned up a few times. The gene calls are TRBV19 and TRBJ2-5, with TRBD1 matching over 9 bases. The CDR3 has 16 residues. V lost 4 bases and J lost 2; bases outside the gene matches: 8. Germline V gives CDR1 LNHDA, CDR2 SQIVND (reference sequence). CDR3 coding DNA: TGTGCCAGTAGTACCGGACAGGGGAGTGGGCAAGAGACCCAGTACTTC. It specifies CASSTGQGSGQETQYF.

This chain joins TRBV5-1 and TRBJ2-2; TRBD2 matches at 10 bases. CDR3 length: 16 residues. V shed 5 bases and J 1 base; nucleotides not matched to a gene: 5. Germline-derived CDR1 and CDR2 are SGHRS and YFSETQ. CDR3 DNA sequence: TGCGCCAGCAGAAACTCTAGCGGGAGGAACACCGGGGAGCTGTTTTTT. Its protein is CASRNSSGRNTGELFF. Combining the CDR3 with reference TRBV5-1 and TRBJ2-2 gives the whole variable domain KAGVTQTPRYLIKTRGQQVTLSCSPISGHRSVSWYQQTPGQGLQFLFEYFSETQRNKGNFPGRFSGRQFSNSRSEMNVSTLELGDSALYLCASRNSSGRNTGELFFGEGSRLTVL.

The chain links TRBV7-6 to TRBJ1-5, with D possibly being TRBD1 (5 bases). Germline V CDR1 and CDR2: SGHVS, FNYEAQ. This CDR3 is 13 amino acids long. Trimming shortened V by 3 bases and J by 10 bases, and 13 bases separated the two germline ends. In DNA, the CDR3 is TGTGCCAGCAGCTTGAGGGTCGGGGACCCCCAGCATTTT. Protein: CASSLRVGDPQHF.